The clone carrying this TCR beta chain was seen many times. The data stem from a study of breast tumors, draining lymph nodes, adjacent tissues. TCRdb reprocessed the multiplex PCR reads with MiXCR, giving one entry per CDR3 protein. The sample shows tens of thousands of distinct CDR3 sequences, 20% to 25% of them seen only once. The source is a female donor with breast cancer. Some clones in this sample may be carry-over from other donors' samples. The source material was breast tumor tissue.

The CDR3 is CASSDGVEYNEQFF. The CDR3 DNA sequence: TGTGCCAGCAGTGACGGGGTGGAGTACAATGAGCAGTTCTTC. The gene calls are TRBV6-1 and TRBJ2-1, with D possibly matching TRBD2 (5 bases). Germline loops: CDR1 MNHNS, CDR2 SASEGT. The CDR3 runs to 14 residues. Trimming removed 3 bases at V and 4 bases at J, with 10 bases between.